The 30 T cell receptor beta chains given below trace back to one sample, sequenced in a study of regulatory T cells in long-lasting Graves disease. Time point described: persistent/refractory GD, antithyroid drugs over 5 years with positive TRAb. Generation of the TCR library employed RNA extracted from PBMCs. Arm-PCR with iRepertoire HTBI primers amplified the CDR3 regions for these TCR beta libraries. TCRdb reprocessed the multiplex PCR reads via MiXCR and lists one record per CDR3 protein. The sample consists of almost 350,000 distinct CDR3 sequences, 20% of them appearing once. The sample here was peripheral blood mononuclear cells (PBMCs), taken when the disease was refractory, from a patient treated with antithyroid drugs. Receptor source: a female donor with Graves disease.

This chain uses TRBV5-1 with TRBJ2-7; 12 positions match TRBD2. The CDR3 totals 16 residues. Germline CDR1 SGHRS, CDR2 YFSETQ. V shed 4 bases and J 8 bases; nucleotides not matched to a gene: 13. The CDR3 DNA follows: TGCGCCAGCAGCCAGGAACTAGCGGGAGGCTTTATCAAGCAGTACTTC. Encoded protein: CASSQELAGGFIKQYF.

The chain couples TRBV5-1 to TRBJ2-5; TRBD2 might be the D (5 bases). Trimming cost V 4 bases and J 5 bases, with 18 bases left between them. The germline CDR1 and CDR2 sequences are SGHRS and YFSETQ. This CDR3 has 15 residues. In DNA form, the CDR3 reads TGCGCCAGCAGCCCGACCCCGGGCCCGGGGGAGACCCAGTACTTC. Protein product: CASSPTPGPGETQYF. The full variable domain, completed using reference TRBV5-1 and TRBJ2-5, is KAGVTQTPRYLIKTRGQQVTLSCSPISGHRSVSWYQQTPGQGLQFLFEYFSETQRNKGNFPGRFSGRQFSNSRSEMNVSTLELGDSALYLCASSPTPGPGETQYFGPGTRLLVL.

V is TRBV5-1 and J is TRBJ2-7; D is possibly TRBD2 (5 bases). This CDR3 is 16 amino acids long. CDR1 and CDR2 (germline): SGHRS, YFSETQ. The ends were cut back, 0 bases at V and 4 bases at J, with 17 bases in the middle. CDR3 sequence: CASSLALAERTYEQYF. The DNA of the CDR3 is TGCGCCAGCAGCTTGGCCCTGGCGGAGAGGACTTACGAGCAGTACTTC.

This clonotype occurred once. V is TRBV7-6 and J is TRBJ2-2; perhaps D is TRBD1 or TRBD2 (6 bases each). V dropped 5 bases and J dropped 0 bases, with 16 bases sitting between them. CDR3 length: 17 residues. Germline CDR1 reads SGHVS; CDR2 reads FNYEAQ. CDR3 coding DNA: TGTGCCAGCAGCCGAAGGGGCGGGACATCGAACACCGGGGAGCTGTTTTTT. It translates to CASSRRGGTSNTGELFF.

This clonotype was picked up many times. This chain uses TRBV12-3 or TRBV12-4 with TRBJ1-5, with TRBD1 identical over 10 bases. The CDR3 has 17 residues. The trim removed 6 bases at V and 0 bases at J, leaving 8 bases unmatched. The CDR3 is CASSSGTGETSNQPQHF. The CDR3 DNA reads as TGTGCCAGCAGCTCCGGGACAGGGGAAACTAGCAATCAGCCCCAGCATTTT.

The chain combines TRBV20-1 with TRBJ1-2; a possible D gene is TRBD1 (6 bases). CDR1 DFQATT and CDR2 SNEGSKA come from the germline V gene (reference sequence). The length of the CDR3 is 12 residues. Trimming took off 5 bases at V and 7 bases at J, with 14 bases between the two ends. DNA of the CDR3: TGCAGTGCTGGGGGCGCCGCAGTTGGCTACACCTTC. It encodes CSAGGAAVGYTF.

The chain combines TRBV6-2 or TRBV6-3 with TRBJ2-2; D may be TRBD2 (6 bases). Between the trimmed V and J ends, which lost 0 bases and 3 bases, there was a span of 8 bases. This CDR3 comprises 15 residues. Germline CDR1 MNHEY, CDR2 SVGEGT. CDR3 protein: CASSYSGGDTGELFF. In DNA, the CDR3 is TGTGCCAGCAGTTACTCAGGCGGGGACACCGGGGAGCTGTTTTTT.

Only one count was recorded for this clonotype. The CDR3 here is CASSVGGDTIYF. The DNA of the CDR3 is TGTGCCAGCAGCGTGGGGGGGGACACCATATATTTT. V gene TRBV7-9 combines with J gene TRBJ1-3; D is possibly TRBD1 (5 bases). CDR1 and CDR2 from the germline V gene are SEHNR and FQNEAQ (reference sequence). This CDR3 is 12 amino acids long. V lost 5 bases and J lost 8, with 10 bases in between.

This clonotype was recorded a few times. CDR3 coding DNA: TGCGCCAGCAGCTTGGTAGGCCTAGCGGGGGCCAATGAGCAGTTCTTC. Translating gives CASSLVGLAGANEQFF. The chain carries TRBV5-1 and TRBJ2-1; the match to TRBD2 covers 10 bases. The CDR3 runs 16 residues. Germline V gene data show CDR1 as SGHRS and CDR2 as YFSETQ. Trimming took 0 bases from V and 6 from J; bases not matched to a gene: 6.

The rearrangement joins TRBV30 to TRBJ2-7; 9 positions agree with TRBD1. The CDR3 extends over 14 amino acids. After removal of 3 bases from V and 6 bases from J, the junction contained 9 bases not matched to a gene. The germline CDR1 and CDR2 sequences are GTSNPN and SVGIG (reference sequence). The CDR3 coding sequence is TGTGCCTGGAGCTCGGGACAGGGAGCATCCGAGCAGTACTTC. Its protein product is CAWSSGQGASEQYF.

The CDR3 DNA reads as TGTGCCAGCAGCAGACGGACAGGGGAAGATACGCAGTATTTT. Translating gives CASSRRTGEDTQYF. The chain links TRBV9 to TRBJ2-3; TRBD1 matches at 9 bases. Germline V CDR1 and CDR2: SGDLS, YYNGEE. V lost 4 bases to trimming and J lost 5 bases; unmatched junction nucleotides: 5. This CDR3 region has 14 residues.

This clonotype was observed at least ten times. The chain couples TRBV30 to TRBJ1-1, with D unresolved. Germline V CDR1 and CDR2: GTSNPN, SVGIG (reference sequence). V lost 0 bases, J lost 5 bases, and 13 bases lay in between. The CDR3 runs to 14 residues. Written as DNA, the CDR3 is TGTGCCTGGAGTGTACCAGGCAGGAAGACTGAAGCTTTCTTT. Amino acid sequence: CAWSVPGRKTEAFF.

Of note for this clonotype: A much larger clone sits a single nucleotide away, making a read error possible. The chain is built from TRBV3-1 and TRBJ1-2, with D possibly matching TRBD1 (6 bases). There are 15 residues in the CDR3. Germline lookup yields CDR1 LGHDT and CDR2 YNNKEL (reference sequence). CDR3 nucleotide sequence: TGTGCCAGCAGCCAAGAAAGAGAGAGGGGGAATGGCTGCACCTTC. It is translated as CASSQERERGNGCTF.

This clonotype was recorded at least ten times. V usage is TRBV7-2 and J usage is TRBJ2-1, with D unclear. The CDR3 runs 14 residues. In germline, CDR1 is SGHTA, CDR2 FQGNSA. The V end was cut by 0 bases, the J end by 4 bases, with 7 bases between. CDR3 in DNA: TGTGCCAGCAGCTTAGCTAGCCCTTACAATGAGCAGTTCTTC. This codes for CASSLASPYNEQFF.

The chain employs TRBV6-2 or TRBV6-3 and TRBJ1-1; 8 bases are shared with TRBD1. This CDR3 has 14 amino acids. V dropped 4 bases and J dropped 4; count of bases not matched to a gene: 5. Germline CDR1 reads MNHEY; CDR2 reads SVGEGT. For the CDR3, the DNA is TGTGCCAGCAGTTGGAAACAGGGGGGCACTGAAGCTTTCTTT. This gives the protein CASSWKQGGTEAFF.

This clonotype was recorded at least ten times. This rearrangement joins TRBV12-3 or TRBV12-4 to TRBJ2-4, with no clear D. This CDR3 contains 13 residues. V shed 2 bases and J shed 15 bases, with 17 bases lying between them. The DNA of the CDR3 is TGTGCCAGCAGTTTAAGCGCTGCGAGGCTTGGGTACTTC. Translation: CASSLSAARLGYF.

The rearrangement links TRBV14 to TRBJ2-7; 11 bases match TRBD2. The J segment lost 0 bases and the V segment lost 1 base, leaving 2 bases of the junction unmatched. Germline loops: CDR1 SGHDN, CDR2 FVKESK. CDR3 length: 16 amino acids. The CDR3 DNA follows: TGTGCCAGCAGCCAAGCTAGCGGGAGGAGCTCCTACGAGCAGTACTTC. Amino acids: CASSQASGRSSYEQYF.

This clonotype was counted at least ten times. This chain joins TRBV2 and TRBJ1-2, with 7 bases lining up with TRBD1. The CDR3 sequence is 13 residues long. CDR1 is SNHLY, CDR2 FYNNEI, per germline. The trim removed 1 base at V and 8 bases at J, leaving 4 bases unmatched. The CDR3 loop is CASSEETGLGYTF. In DNA form, the CDR3 reads TGTGCCAGCAGTGAAGAGACAGGGCTCGGCTACACCTTC.

This clonotype was found many times. The chain recombines TRBV28 with TRBJ2-6; D unclear. V lost 3 bases and J 0 bases, leaving 0 bases between the germline ends. The length of the CDR3 is 13 residues. The germline V gene has CDR1 MDHEN and CDR2 SYDVKM. CDR3 DNA sequence: TGTGCCAGCAGTTTCTCTGGGGCCAACGTCCTGACTTTC. Its translation: CASSFSGANVLTF. The full variable domain, in which reference TRBV28 and TRBJ2-6 provide the parts outside the CDR3, is DVKVTQSSRYLVKRTGEKVFLECVQDMDHENMFWYRQDPGLGLRLIYFSYDVKMKEKGDIPEGYSVSREKKERFSLILESASTNQTSMYLCASSFSGANVLTFGAGSRLTVL.

This clonotype was recorded a few times. The V gene is TRBV10-3, the J gene TRBJ1-5; D is undetermined. The CDR3 contains 13 residues. CDR1 is ENHRY, CDR2 SYGVKD, per germline. Trimming took off 4 bases at V and 3 bases at J, with 7 bases between the two ends. In DNA, the CDR3 is TGTGCCATCAGTGGATCAGCCAATCAGCCCCAGCATTTT. Protein: CAISGSANQPQHF.

The chain couples TRBV3-1 to TRBJ1-2; 9 bases line up with TRBD1. The V gene end was trimmed by 5 bases and the J gene end by 6 bases; junction bases not matched to a gene: 10. From germline, CDR1 is LGHDT and CDR2 YNNKEL (reference sequence). This CDR3 region has 15 residues. Written as DNA, the CDR3 is TGTGCCAGCAGCTCGCGGACAGGGGCTAGTCATGGCTACACCTTC. It yields the protein CASSSRTGASHGYTF.

This clonotype was counted many times. The chain joins TRBV18 to TRBJ2-5, with D perhaps matching TRBD2 (6 bases). Per the germline V gene, CDR1 is KGHSH and CDR2 is LQKENI. Trimming stripped 8 bases from V and 5 bases from J, with 15 bases between. The CDR3 contains 13 residues. The CDR3 sequence is CASSPGTQETQYF. For the CDR3, the DNA is TGTGCCAGCAGCCCTGGGACTCAGGAGACCCAGTACTTC.

The sample holds many counts of this clonotype. The chain is built from TRBV20-1 and TRBJ1-5; maybe TRBD1 (6 bases). The CDR3 is made up of 14 amino acids. The V end was cut by 5 bases, the J end by 3 bases, with 14 bases between. In germline, CDR1 is DFQATT, CDR2 SNEGSKA (reference sequence). The CDR3 DNA follows: TGCAGTGCTGATCCCGGGACAACCAATCAGCCCCAGCATTTT. It codes for CSADPGTTNQPQHF.

This clonotype was picked up a small number of times. The chain uses TRBV27 and TRBJ2-7; 8 bases agree with TRBD1. CDR3 length: 14 amino acids. From germline, CDR1 is MNHEY and CDR2 SMNVEV (reference sequence). J was trimmed by 3 bases and V by 4 bases; bases with no gene match: 5. The chain's CDR3 is CASSSLDRVYEQYF. CDR3 coding DNA: TGTGCCAGCAGTTCACTGGACAGGGTCTACGAGCAGTACTTC.

This sequence joins TRBV25-1 and TRBJ1-1, with D uncertain. This CDR3 is 13 amino acids long. From germline, CDR1 is MGHDK and CDR2 SYGVNS. The V end was cut by 5 bases, the J end by 5 bases, with 12 bases between. DNA for the CDR3: TGTGCCAGCAGTCGACGGGGTAGAACTGAAGCTTTCTTT. It translates to CASSRRGRTEAFF.

The V call is TRBV3-1, the J call TRBJ1-2; TRBD1 aligns across 7 bases. The V gene's germline CDR1 is LGHDT and CDR2 YNNKEL (reference sequence). This CDR3 contains 16 residues. Trimming took 1 base from V and 2 from J; bases not matched to a gene: 7. Here the CDR3 reads CASSQGRGRLNYGYTF. CDR3 bases: TGTGCCAGCAGCCAAGGGAGGGGGCGACTGAACTATGGCTACACCTTC. Complete variable domain (other parts from reference TRBV3-1 and TRBJ1-2): DTAVSQTPKYLVTQMGNDKSIKCEQNLGHDTMYWYKQDSKKFLKIMFSYNNKELIINETVPNRFSPKSPDKAHLNLHINSLELGDSAVYFCASSQGRGRLNYGYTFGSGTRLTVV.

This clonotype was recorded a few times. This sequence joins TRBV7-9 and TRBJ2-7; weak D call: TRBD1 (6 bases). The CDR3 spans 17 residues. V lost 5 bases to trimming and J lost 1 base, with 21 bases between them. The germline V gene has CDR1 SEHNR and CDR2 FQNEAQ (reference sequence). Here the CDR3 DNA reads TGTGCCAGCAGCCCAGCCCTCCGACAGGAGGTTTCCTACGAGCAGTACTTC. Translating it yields CASSPALRQEVSYEQYF.

Comments on this clonotype: A much more abundant neighbour one base away suggests this may be a read error. The rearrangement joins TRBV6-9 to TRBJ2-7; the D is unclear. The V gene lost 4 bases and the J gene lost 3 bases, with 10 bases spanning the gap. CDR1 is MNHGY, CDR2 SVAAGI, per germline. The CDR3 extends over 13 amino acids. CDR3 region: CASSWWQDYEQYF. The CDR3 DNA follows: TGTGCCAGCAGTTGGTGGCAGGACTACGAGCAGTACTTC.

This clonotype was picked up many times. The V gene is TRBV7-9, the J gene TRBJ2-6; no definite D call. V lost 6 bases and J 1 base, leaving 1 base between the germline ends. CDR1 and CDR2 (germline): SEHNR, FQNEAQ (reference sequence). This CDR3 comprises 12 residues. CDR3 residues: CASSSGANVLTF. The CDR3 bases are TGTGCCAGCAGTTCTGGGGCCAACGTCCTGACTTTC.

Many counts were recorded for this clonotype. The chain couples TRBV27 to TRBJ2-7, with 7 bases identical to TRBD2. Per the germline V gene, CDR1 is MNHEY and CDR2 is SMNVEV (reference sequence). CDR3 size: 14 residues. The junction had 8 bases not matched to a gene; V was cut back by 3 bases and J by 6 bases. The CDR3 sequence is CASSFFGGRREQYF. Written as DNA, the CDR3 is TGTGCCAGCAGTTTCTTTGGCGGGAGACGCGAGCAGTACTTC.